These 5 T cell receptor beta chains were sequenced from one sample in a study of CD8 T cells in ankylosing spondylitis. MiXCR was run by TCRdb on the 5' RACE reads, yielding one entry per CDR3 protein. Seen here are about 33,000 distinct CDR3 sequences, roughly 11% observed once, and the top ten hold 20% to 25%. The specimen was synovial fluid, either unsorted or a sorted T cell fraction (not recorded which). All receptors come from a male donor with ankylosing spondylitis.

This clonotype was seen only a few times. This rearrangement joins TRBV2 to TRBJ1-5, with no clear D. Per germline, CDR1 SNHLY and CDR2 FYNNEI. V lost 4 bases, J lost 5 bases, and 12 bases lay in between. CDR3 length: 14 residues. CDR3 loop: CASSVGVRDQPQHF. Here the CDR3 DNA reads TGTGCCAGCAGTGTGGGCGTTCGAGATCAGCCCCAGCATTTT.

Only a few counts were recorded for this clonotype. This chain joins TRBV28 and TRBJ1-1; 11 bases match TRBD1. The germline V gene encodes CDR1 MDHEN and CDR2 SYDVKM. The CDR3 has 14 amino acids. Unmatched junction bases numbered 6, after V lost 8 bases and J lost 4 bases. The CDR3 DNA reads as TGTGCCAGCGCGTCGGGGACAGGGGGCACTGAAGCTTTCTTT. Amino acid sequence: CASASGTGGTEAFF.

This clonotype is judged medium-sized. The rearrangement uses TRBV29-1 and TRBJ2-7; 11 nucleotides align to TRBD1. The CDR3 extends over 11 amino acids. With V trimmed by 7 bases and J by 6 bases, 2 bases remained unmatched. Germline-derived CDR1 and CDR2 are SQVTM and ANQGSEA. For the CDR3, the DNA is TGCAGCGCTGGACAGGGGGCCGAGCAGTACTTC. Residues: CSAGQGAEQYF.

The chain carries TRBV7-2 and TRBJ2-1, with D hard to call. The V gene lost 2 bases and the J gene lost 1 base, with 9 bases spanning the gap. The CDR3 has 15 residues. Germline lookup yields CDR1 SGHTA and CDR2 FQGNSA. DNA for the CDR3: TGTGCCAGCAGCTTATCGCAGGCGTCCTACAATGAGCAGTTCTTC. It yields the protein CASSLSQASYNEQFF.

In its sample, this clonotype was seen many times. The V and J genes are TRBV11-2 and TRBJ2-3; the D is unclear. The CDR3 spans 15 residues. Per germline, CDR1 SGHAT and CDR2 FQNNGV. Between the trimmed V and J ends, which lost 1 base and 6 bases, there was a span of 14 bases. CDR3 sequence: CASSLGRPGWDTQYF. In nucleotides, the CDR3 is TGTGCCAGCAGCTTAGGACGGCCCGGGTGGGATACGCAGTATTTT.